These T cell receptor beta chains were read from a single sample in a study of T cell responses to AZD1222 COVID-19 vaccine. The data were produced by immunoSEQ multiplex PCR, yet TCRdb's version contains in-frame clones alone and is incomplete. The repertoire holds about 150,000 clones, with 80% to 95% as singletons. This specimen was peripheral blood, taken on day 0 of AZD1222 vaccination. Every receptor here comes from an adult in good health. Both conserved end residues are part of each CDR3. A D gene is named only where the DNA matches it firmly. Clone sizes are given selectively: once, few, many, or a class where the clone is expanded.

>TRBV19|-|TRBD1|TRBJ1-1
TGTGCCATTTGGACAGGGACCAAAGGAAAGAACACTGAAGCTTTCTTT
CAIWTGTKGKNTEAFF
>TRBV29-1|once|TRBD1|TRBJ1-4
TGCAGCGTTGAAGGGCGGACAGGGGGCGAAAAACTGTTTTTT
CSVEGRTGGEKLFF
>TRBV18|-|-|TRBJ2-1
TGTGCCAGCTCACCAGGACCCTACAATGAGCAGTTCTTC
CASSPGPYNEQFF
>TRBV7-2|-|TRBD2|TRBJ2-7
TGTGCCAGCAGTATCGAGCGGGGGCGCGGATACGAGCAGTACTTC
CASSIERGRGYEQYF
>TRBV13|-|TRBD2|TRBJ2-1
TGTGCCAGCAGCCCCCGACTAGCGGGGGGCCAGTACAATGAGCAGTTCTTC
CASSPRLAGGQYNEQFF
>TRBV19|-|TRBD2|TRBJ2-2
TGTGCCAGTAGCTTCGCTAGCGGGGGGCCCGGGGAGCTGTTTTTT
CASSFASGGPGELFF
>TRBV19|-|-|TRBJ1-5
TGTGCCAGTAGTATAGGGGACGTGGGCAATCAGCCCCAGCATTTT
CASSIGDVGNQPQHF
>TRBV5-1|-|TRBD1|TRBJ2-7
TGCGCCAGCAGCCAGGGACAGGGGGGCGAGCAGTACTTC
CASSQGQGGEQYF
>TRBV10-1|-|-|TRBJ1-6
TGCGCCAGCAGAGACAATCGGAATTCACCCCTCCACTTT
CASRDNRNSPLHF
>TRBV29-1|-|-|TRBJ1-2
TGCAGCGTTACCTTACGGGCCGCTACTAACTATGGCTACACCTTC
CSVTLRAATNYGYTF
>TRBV18|-|-|TRBJ2-1
TGTGCCAGCTCACCCGAAACACAGAAGTACAATGAGCAGTTCTTC
CASSPETQKYNEQFF
>TRBV29-1|-|TRBD1|TRBJ2-1
TGCAGCCCACTGGGGACAGGGAACAATGAGCAGTTCTTC
CSPLGTGNNEQFF
>TRBV4-1|-|-|TRBJ2-1
TGCGCCAGCAGCCTTTCGGAAGACAATGAGCAGTTCTTC
CASSLSEDNEQFF
>TRBV15|-|TRBD1|TRBJ1-2
TGTGCCACCAGCCCCCGGGAACAGGGGAGGGGGTACTATGGCTACACCTTC
CATSPREQGRGYYGYTF
>TRBV6-5|-|-|TRBJ1-3
TGTGCCAGCAGTTACTCATACCGGCAGGGCGGAAACACCATATATTTT
CASSYSYRQGGNTIYF
>TRBV4-2|-|-|TRBJ1-1
TGTGCCAGCAGCCAGGACAGAGGCAACACTGAAGCTTTCTTT
CASSQDRGNTEAFF
>TRBV27|-|-|TRBJ2-7
TGTGCCAGCAGTTTTTCGGGGGTGTTCTACGAGCAGTACTTC
CASSFSGVFYEQYF
>TRBV7-2|-|-|TRBJ2-5
TGTGCCAGCATCTCCAGGTCTAGTCGGGAGACCCAGTACTTC
CASISRSSRETQYF
>TRBV29-1|-|TRBD2|TRBJ2-7
TGCAGCACCCGAGAAAGCGGGGGGACCTACGAGCAGTACTTC
CSTRESGGTYEQYF